The 19 T cell receptor beta chains below all came from one sample that was sequenced in a study of monozygotic twins with inflammatory bowel disease. From the 5' RACE reads, TCRdb lists one entry per CDR3 protein and no DNA. This sample's table has a few hundred thousand distinct CDR3 sequences. The sequenced sample was blood. The source of these receptors is a human donor with ulcerative colitis or Crohn's disease, or a healthy co-twin of an affected twin (not recorded which).

The chain uses TRBV4-3 and TRBJ1-2. This CDR3 region has 16 residues. Per germline, CDR1 LGHNA and CDR2 YSLEER. CDR3 protein: CASSQVTGDSGFGYTF.

The J gene is TRBJ2-2, the V gene TRBV6-1. The germline V gene has CDR1 MNHNS and CDR2 SASEGT. CDR3 size: 16 residues. CDR3 residues: CASSSGVAFNTGELFF.

The J gene is TRBJ1-2, the V gene TRBV3-1. The CDR3 loop spans 16 amino acids. From germline, CDR1 is LGHDT and CDR2 YNNKEL (reference sequence). CDR3 in amino acids: CASSQGDRGLAYGYTF.

The chain couples TRBV5-1 to TRBJ2-6. This CDR3 comprises 16 residues. Germline CDR1 and CDR2: SGHRS and YFSETQ. The CDR3 region is CASSLVLGAGANVLTF. Full variable domain (missing parts from reference TRBV5-1 and TRBJ2-6): KAGVTQTPRYLIKTRGQQVTLSCSPISGHRSVSWYQQTPGQGLQFLFEYFSETQRNKGNFPGRFSGRQFSNSRSEMNVSTLELGDSALYLCASSLVLGAGANVLTFGAGSRLTVL.

CDR3 loop: CSAGPSSYNEQFF. The chain joins TRBV20-1 to TRBJ2-1; absent DNA, TCRdb's TRBD1 call cannot be checked. This CDR3 region has 13 residues. Per germline, CDR1 DFQATT and CDR2 SNEGSKA (reference sequence).

This chain links TRBV30 with TRBJ1-1; as DNA is missing, the TRBD1 call by TCRdb cannot be tested. Germline CDR1 is GTSNPN and CDR2 is SVGIG (reference sequence). The CDR3 runs 13 residues. The chain's CDR3 is CAWSGQVGGEAFF.

The chain couples TRBV9 to TRBJ2-7; checking the TCRdb D call of TRBD1 is not possible without DNA. CDR1 SGDLS and CDR2 YYNGEE come from the germline V gene. The CDR3 spans 15 residues. CDR3: CASSVDRGYSYEQYF.

V and J are TRBV3-1 and TRBJ1-4; the TCRdb D gene call, TRBD1, has no DNA to confirm it. The CDR3 loop spans 15 amino acids. The germline V gene has CDR1 LGHDT and CDR2 YNNKEL (reference sequence). The CDR3 is CASRDTGVTNEKLFF. Using reference TRBV3-1 and TRBJ1-4 for the parts outside the CDR3, the full variable domain is DTAVSQTPKYLVTQMGNDKSIKCEQNLGHDTMYWYKQDSKKFLKIMFSYNNKELIINETVPNRFSPKSPDKAHLNLHINSLELGDSAVYFCASRDTGVTNEKLFFGSGTQLSVL.

This rearrangement joins TRBV11-1 to TRBJ2-1; TCRdb indicates TRBD1, and absent DNA this call remains unverified. CDR3 length: 15 amino acids. CDR1 SGHAT and CDR2 FQDESV come from the germline V gene (reference sequence). The CDR3 region is CASSWTGTNYNEQFF.

The rearrangement links TRBV19 to TRBJ1-5. Germline CDR1 LNHDA, CDR2 SQIVND (reference sequence). The CDR3 runs to 12 residues. The CDR3 loop is CATRPGNQPQHF. The whole variable domain, remainder taken from reference TRBV19 and TRBJ1-5, is DGGITQSPKYLFRKEGQNVTLSCEQNLNHDAMYWYRQDPGQGLRLIYYSQIVNDFQKGDIAEGYSVSREKKESFPLTVTSAQKNPTAFYLCATRPGNQPQHFGDGTRLSIL.

The chain is built from TRBV7-2 and TRBJ2-1; the D call from TCRdb, TRBD1, cannot be confirmed without DNA. Per the germline V gene, CDR1 is SGHTA and CDR2 is FQGNSA. The CDR3 has 16 amino acids. The CDR3 spells CASSKEGTRAHNEQFF.

This chain links TRBV9 with TRBJ2-2; no DNA is available, so the TRBD2 call from TCRdb remains unchecked. The CDR3 runs 15 residues. The germline CDR1 and CDR2 sequences are SGDLS and YYNGEE. Here the CDR3 reads CASSISGGNTGELFF.

The rearrangement joins TRBV20-1 to TRBJ1-6; TCRdb indicates TRBD1, and absent DNA this call remains unverified. CDR3 length equals 15 residues. The germline gives CDR1 DFQATT, CDR2 SNEGSKA (reference sequence). The CDR3 sequence is CSAGDRQDYNSPLHF.

The chain joins TRBV7-2 to TRBJ2-1; with no DNA, the TCRdb D assignment of TRBD1 cannot be verified. The CDR3 is made up of 18 amino acids. The germline gives CDR1 SGHTA, CDR2 FQGNSA. Here the CDR3 reads CASSLARRTPQSNNEQFF.

This rearrangement joins TRBV5-6 to TRBJ2-7; no DNA is available, so the TRBD1 call from TCRdb remains unchecked. The germline CDR1 and CDR2 sequences are SGHDT and YYEEEE. The CDR3 consists of 14 residues. CDR3 amino acids: CASRPQGYLYEQYF.

The rearrangement uses TRBV7-3 and TRBJ2-7; TCRdb proposes TRBD1, but this gene call is untestable without DNA. The CDR3 spans 15 residues. In germline, CDR1 is SGHTA, CDR2 FQGTGA. The CDR3 spells CASSLGPGDSYEQYF.

V gene TRBV6-6 combines with J gene TRBJ1-1; TCRdb outputs TRBD1, but without DNA this stays unchecked. Germline V gene sequence: CDR1 MNHNY, CDR2 SVGAGI (reference sequence). The CDR3 covers 14 residues. CDR3 protein: CASTPSQGISEAFF.

The chain couples TRBV7-3 to TRBJ2-5. Germline assignment: CDR1 SGHTA and CDR2 FQGTGA. This CDR3 has 15 residues. The CDR3 reads CASSLNSIPQETQYF.

The chain joins TRBV27 to TRBJ2-5; TCRdb's D call of TRBD1 is untestable without DNA. CDR1 and CDR2 (germline): MNHEY, SMNVEV (reference sequence). CDR3 length equals 15 residues. The CDR3 loop reads CASSLAGGRQETQYF.